Below, 9 T cell receptor beta chains from the same sample are listed, as sequenced in a study of shared clonotypes between healthy human individuals. The repertoire was sequenced with immunoSEQ multiplex PCR; TCRdb's copy has only in-frame clones and lacks some. The data contain some 1.5 million clones, approximately 98% of them seen just once; the ten biggest clones take up about 0.45%. Material for sequencing was naive CD4+ T cells sorted from blood. Noted subset: CD45RA+ positively selected. These receptors originate from a man in his thirties or forties in good health.

The chain recombines TRBV12-2 with TRBJ2-7; the table calls TRBD1, which could not be checked here. TRBV12-2 is a pseudogene. The CDR3 is 18 residues long. The CDR3 is CASRLAGQGPAESYEQYF. DNA of the CDR3: TGTGCAAGTCGCTTAGCCGGACAGGGGCCAGCGGAGAGCTACGAGCAGTACTTC.

The J gene is TRBJ2-5, the V gene TRBV7-2; 15 bases align to TRBD2. Germline V gene sequence: CDR1 SGHTA, CDR2 FQGNSA. The V gene end was trimmed by 5 bases and the J gene end by 2 bases; junction bases not matched to a gene: 9. The CDR3 contains 18 residues. The CDR3 here is CASSPGLAGGRRQETQYF. In nucleotides, the CDR3 is TGTGCCAGCAGCCCAGGACTAGCGGGGGGGAGGAGGCAAGAGACCCAGTACTTC.

The chain employs TRBV19 and TRBJ2-2, with 11 bases aligning to TRBD2. V shed 6 bases, J shed 7 bases, and the junction held 7 bases outside the gene matches. The CDR3 totals 15 residues. The germline V gene encodes CDR1 LNHDA and CDR2 SQIVND (reference sequence). DNA of the CDR3: TGTGCCAGTAGCACACTAGCGGGAGCAGGCGGGGAGCTGTTTTTT. It yields the protein CASSTLAGAGGELFF.

The chain uses TRBV28 and TRBJ2-2, with D unclear. V was cut by 1 base and J by 6 bases, with 6 bases left in between. This CDR3 region has 13 residues. Per the germline V gene, CDR1 is MDHEN and CDR2 is SYDVKM. CDR3 bases: TGTGCCAGCAGTTTATTCGGTCCCGGGGAGCTGTTTTTT. It translates to CASSLFGPGELFF.

V usage is TRBV7-2 and J usage is TRBJ1-1; the match to TRBD1 covers 7 bases. Trimming at V came to 3 bases and at J to 6 bases, leaving 4 bases not matched to a gene. CDR1 and CDR2 (germline): SGHTA, FQGNSA. The CDR3 extends over 13 amino acids. DNA of the CDR3: TGTGCCAGCAGCTTCACCGGGACAGCTGAAGCTTTCTTT. Amino acids: CASSFTGTAEAFF.

V is TRBV5-4 and J is TRBJ2-3; a weak D match, TRBD2 (5 bases). CDR3 length: 14 amino acids. V was shortened by 1 base and J by 4 bases, with 10 bases between the two germline ends. The V gene's germline CDR1 is SGHNT and CDR2 YYREEE (reference sequence). Here the CDR3 DNA reads TGTGCCAGCAGCTTGAACAGAGGGTCAGATACGCAGTATTTT. This codes for CASSLNRGSDTQYF.

The V and J genes are TRBV10-3 and TRBJ2-7; 9 bases match TRBD2. The CDR3 contains 18 residues. Germline V CDR1 and CDR2: ENHRY, SYGVKD. V gave up 2 bases and J gave up 3 bases; unmatched junction bases: 14. CDR3 nucleotides: TGTGCCATCAGTGAGAGGGCTAGCGGGACCCCCCTCTACTACGAGCAGTACTTC. It yields the protein CAISERASGTPLYYEQYF.

The chain uses TRBV11-2 and TRBJ2-7, with 9 bases that match TRBD2. The V gene's germline CDR1 is SGHAT and CDR2 FQNNGV. The CDR3 is made up of 17 amino acids. V dropped 0 bases and J dropped 3; count of bases not matched to a gene: 9. CDR3 sequence (DNA): TGTGCCAGCAGCTTAGATACCGGGACTAGCTTACACTACGAGCAGTACTTC. Protein: CASSLDTGTSLHYEQYF.

The rearrangement uses TRBV27 and TRBJ1-1; 10 bases fit TRBD1. Per the germline V gene, CDR1 is MNHEY and CDR2 is SMNVEV (reference sequence). The trim removed 3 bases at V and 1 base at J, leaving 14 bases unmatched. The CDR3 totals 19 residues. CDR3: CASSFFSPGQGRKNTEAFF. CDR3 nucleotides: TGTGCCAGCAGTTTTTTTTCTCCGGGACAGGGGAGAAAGAACACTGAAGCTTTCTTT.